This T cell receptor (beta chain) was sequenced for a study of siplizumab effects on memory and regulatory T cells (dated by TCRdb to between 2018 and 2020). Some background on the complete study: The study examined how the anti-CD2 antibody siplizumab affects alloreactive T-cell subsets in allogeneic mixed lymphocyte reactions built from human PBMCs.

What the research found in general, with its limitations: Whether proliferating Tregs from siplizumab cultures actually had suppressive function was not functionally confirmed. Because sequences at frequencies below about 10^-5 were poorly captured, only a minor fraction of alloreactive clones could be mapped back to unstimulated subsets. Roughly 80-97% of proliferating CD4+ or CD8+ clones could not be assigned a naive or memory phenotype. Of the alloreactive CD4+ clones that could be mapped, the Treg-derived share averaged 68.8% with siplizumab compared with under 30% in control reactions. Siplizumab significantly lowered the cumulative frequency of alloreactive sequences that could be traced to unstimulated CD4+ memory T cells. Unstimulated naive T cells appeared more diverse than memory T cells, and naive cells seemed to contribute substantially to the alloresponse.

Sorted unstimulated T cells and proliferating T cells recovered from mixed lymphocyte reactions were subjected to TCRbeta CDR3 sequencing. Fresh whole blood from roughly nine HLA-typed healthy donors was used as the source from which PBMCs were isolated. Unstimulated CD4+ non-regulatory T cells were FACS-sorted to map the origin of alloreactive clones. Library construction relied on the immunoSEQ multiplex PCR assay. Each sample had 9 x 10^4 or so TCR templates assayed by the deep sequencing platform. Genomic DNA extracted from sorted T cells was used for TCRbeta CDR3 sequencing. The study's own analysis went as follows. Clonal analysis of TCRbeta CDR3 data was done in the R programming language. Comparing unstimulated samples against CFSE-low samples taken after the reaction was how alloreactive CD4+ and CD8+ clones were defined. Regulatory or non-regulatory origin of alloreactive CD4+ clones was assigned by matching sequences to the sorted unstimulated Treg and non-Treg repertoires. What TCRdb holds here is the immuneACCESS table cut down to in-frame rearrangements. Part of the clones is not present; checked against another copy, under half of the missing clones reflect an unresolved V gene, and the others are unexplained. V, J and clone size were drawn from that table, and D and trimming were deduced from the DNA. This sample comprises about 94,000 clones, about 93% of them detected only once. Clones ranked in the top ten supply roughly 0.3% of the sample.

With regard to this clone: Its recognized antigen is unknown. Base qualities are not provided; no much larger clone lies one nucleotide away.

The TCR was taken from a human donor in good health. The sample taken for sequencing was non-Treg CD4+ T cells sorted from blood. The sample's cell subset or site, from its label and the paper: FACS-sorted unstimulated CD4+ non-regulatory T cells.

Here is the DNA: TGTGCCTGGACGTCGGGAGGAGTCTACAATGAGCAGTTCTTC. Translation gives CAWTSGGVYNEQFF. This chain is built from TRBV30 and TRBJ2-1; 7 central bases correspond to TRBD2. The CDR3 holds 14 amino acids from the cysteine to the phenylalanine. Of all the DNA, just the CDR3 is kept, 42 bases in frame from base 1. V has 4 bases trimmed and J has 3 bases trimmed; junction bases matching no gene number 6. CDR1 GTSNPN and CDR2 SVGIG were looked up in the germline V gene (reference sequence).